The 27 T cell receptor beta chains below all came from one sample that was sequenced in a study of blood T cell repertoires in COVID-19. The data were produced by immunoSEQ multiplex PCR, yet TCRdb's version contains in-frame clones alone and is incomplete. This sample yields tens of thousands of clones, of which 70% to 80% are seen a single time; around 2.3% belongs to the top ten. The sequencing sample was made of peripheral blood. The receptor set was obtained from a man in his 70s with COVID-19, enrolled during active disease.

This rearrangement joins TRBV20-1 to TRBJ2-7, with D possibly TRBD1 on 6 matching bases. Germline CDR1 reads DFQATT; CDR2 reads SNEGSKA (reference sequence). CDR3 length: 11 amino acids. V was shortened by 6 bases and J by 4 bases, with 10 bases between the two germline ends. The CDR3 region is CSAGARYEQYF. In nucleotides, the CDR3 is TGCAGTGCGGGGGCCCGATACGAGCAGTACTTC.

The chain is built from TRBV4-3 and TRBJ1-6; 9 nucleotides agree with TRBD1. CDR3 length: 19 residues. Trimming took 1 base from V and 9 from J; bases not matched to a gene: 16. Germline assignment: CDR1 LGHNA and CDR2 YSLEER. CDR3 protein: CASSQVLQGAQGTGSPLHF. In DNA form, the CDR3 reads TGCGCCAGCAGCCAAGTCCTACAGGGGGCGCAGGGTACGGGTTCACCCCTCCACTTT.

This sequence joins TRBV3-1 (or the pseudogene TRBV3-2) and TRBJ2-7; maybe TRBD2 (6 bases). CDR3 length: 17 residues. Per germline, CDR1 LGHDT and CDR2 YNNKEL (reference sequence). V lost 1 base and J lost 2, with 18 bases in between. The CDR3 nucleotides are TGTGCCAGCAGCCAAGTACAGGCAGCGGGTAACCCCTACGAGCAGTACTTC. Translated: CASSQVQAAGNPYEQYF.

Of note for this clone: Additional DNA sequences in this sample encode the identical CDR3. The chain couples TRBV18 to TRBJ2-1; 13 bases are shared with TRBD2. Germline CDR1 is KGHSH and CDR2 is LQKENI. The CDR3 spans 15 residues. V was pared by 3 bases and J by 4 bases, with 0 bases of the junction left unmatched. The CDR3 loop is CASSPGLAGYNEQFF. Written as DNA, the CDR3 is TGTGCCAGCTCACCGGGACTAGCGGGATACAATGAGCAGTTCTTC.

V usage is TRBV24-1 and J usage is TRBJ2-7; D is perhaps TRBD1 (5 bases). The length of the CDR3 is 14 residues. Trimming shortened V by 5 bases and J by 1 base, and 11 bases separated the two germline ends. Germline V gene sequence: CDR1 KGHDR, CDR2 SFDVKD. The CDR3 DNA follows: TGTGCCACCAGTGCCGGGCAGGGATCCTACGAGCAGTACTTC. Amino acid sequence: CATSAGQGSYEQYF.

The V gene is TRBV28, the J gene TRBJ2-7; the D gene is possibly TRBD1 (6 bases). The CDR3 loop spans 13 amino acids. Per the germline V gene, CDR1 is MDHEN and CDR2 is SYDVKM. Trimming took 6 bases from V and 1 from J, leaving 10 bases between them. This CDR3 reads CASRWDNSYEQYF. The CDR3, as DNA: TGTGCCAGCAGGTGGGACAATTCCTACGAGCAGTACTTC.

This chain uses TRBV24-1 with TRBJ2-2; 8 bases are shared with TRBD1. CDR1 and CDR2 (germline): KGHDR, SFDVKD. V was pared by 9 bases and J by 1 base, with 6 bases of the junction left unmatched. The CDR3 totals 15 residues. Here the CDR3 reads CATARTGGNTGELFF. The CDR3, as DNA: TGTGCCACCGCGAGAACAGGGGGGAACACCGGGGAGCTGTTTTTT.

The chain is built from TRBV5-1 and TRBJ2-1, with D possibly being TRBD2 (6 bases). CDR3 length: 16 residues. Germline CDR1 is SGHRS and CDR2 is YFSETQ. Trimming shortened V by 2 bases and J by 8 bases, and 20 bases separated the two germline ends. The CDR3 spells CASSFQGGTGGDEQFF. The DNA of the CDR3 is TGCGCCAGCAGCTTCCAAGGCGGGACCGGAGGCGATGAGCAGTTCTTC.

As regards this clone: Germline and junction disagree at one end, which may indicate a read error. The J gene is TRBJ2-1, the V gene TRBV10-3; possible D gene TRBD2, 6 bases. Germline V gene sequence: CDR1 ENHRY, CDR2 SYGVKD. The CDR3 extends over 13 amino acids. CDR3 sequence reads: CAIRELEAGEQFF. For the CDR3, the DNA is TGTGCCATCAGAGAGTTAGAAGCGGGTGAGCAGTTCTTC.

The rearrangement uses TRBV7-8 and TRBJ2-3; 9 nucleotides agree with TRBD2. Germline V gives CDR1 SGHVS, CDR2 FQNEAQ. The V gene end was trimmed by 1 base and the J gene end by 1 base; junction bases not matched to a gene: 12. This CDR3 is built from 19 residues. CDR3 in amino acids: CASSLGLAGTELRTDTQYF. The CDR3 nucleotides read TGTGCCAGCAGCTTAGGGCTAGCGGGAACGGAGTTACGCACAGATACGCAGTATTTT.

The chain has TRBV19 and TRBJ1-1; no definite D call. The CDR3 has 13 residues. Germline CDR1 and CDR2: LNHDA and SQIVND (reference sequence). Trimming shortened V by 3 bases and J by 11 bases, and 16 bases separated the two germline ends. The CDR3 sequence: CASSIPEQKEAFF. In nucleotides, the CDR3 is TGTGCCAGTAGTATTCCCGAGCAAAAAGAGGCTTTCTTT.

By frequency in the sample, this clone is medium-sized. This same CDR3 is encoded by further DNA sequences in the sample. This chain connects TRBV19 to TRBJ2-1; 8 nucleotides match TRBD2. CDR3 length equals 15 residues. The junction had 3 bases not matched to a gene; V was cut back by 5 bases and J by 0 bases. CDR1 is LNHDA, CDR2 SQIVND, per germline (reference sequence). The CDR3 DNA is TGTGCCAGTAGTCTCAGCGGGAGCTCCTACAATGAGCAGTTCTTC. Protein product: CASSLSGSSYNEQFF.

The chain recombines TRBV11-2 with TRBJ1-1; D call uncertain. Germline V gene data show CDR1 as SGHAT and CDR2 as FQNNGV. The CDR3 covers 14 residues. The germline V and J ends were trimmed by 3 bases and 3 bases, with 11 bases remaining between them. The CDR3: CASSFYIDHTEAFF. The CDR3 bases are TGTGCCAGCAGCTTTTACATTGATCACACTGAAGCTTTCTTT.

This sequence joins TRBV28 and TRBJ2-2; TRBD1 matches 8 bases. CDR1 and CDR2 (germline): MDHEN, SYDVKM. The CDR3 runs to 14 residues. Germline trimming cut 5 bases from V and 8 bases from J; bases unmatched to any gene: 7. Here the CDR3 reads CASSTRTGTGELFF. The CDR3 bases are TGTGCCAGCAGTACCCGGACAGGGACTGGGGAGCTGTTTTTT.

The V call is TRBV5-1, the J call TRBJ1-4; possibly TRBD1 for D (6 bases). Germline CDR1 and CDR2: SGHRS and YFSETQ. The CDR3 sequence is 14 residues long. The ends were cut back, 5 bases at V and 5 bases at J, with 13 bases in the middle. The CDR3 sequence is CASRGSGTNEKLFF. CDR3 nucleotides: TGCGCCAGCAGGGGCTCAGGGACAAATGAAAAACTGTTTTTT. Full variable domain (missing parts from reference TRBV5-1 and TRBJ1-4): KAGVTQTPRYLIKTRGQQVTLSCSPISGHRSVSWYQQTPGQGLQFLFEYFSETQRNKGNFPGRFSGRQFSNSRSEMNVSTLELGDSALYLCASRGSGTNEKLFFGSGTQLSVL.

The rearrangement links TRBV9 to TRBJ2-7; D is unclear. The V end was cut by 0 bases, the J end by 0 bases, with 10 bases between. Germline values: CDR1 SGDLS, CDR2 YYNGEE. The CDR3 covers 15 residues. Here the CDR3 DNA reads TGTGCCAGCAGCGTAGATGGTAGCCCCTCCTACGAGCAGTACTTC. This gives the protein CASSVDGSPSYEQYF.

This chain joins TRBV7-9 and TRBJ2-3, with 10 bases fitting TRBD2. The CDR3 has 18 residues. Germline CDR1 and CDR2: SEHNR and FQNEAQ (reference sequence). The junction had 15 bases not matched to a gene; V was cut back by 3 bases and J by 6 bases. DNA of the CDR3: TGTGCCAGCAGCTTCTCGCCTAGCGGGAGCATTTCGGCGGATACGCAGTATTTT. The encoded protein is CASSFSPSGSISADTQYF.

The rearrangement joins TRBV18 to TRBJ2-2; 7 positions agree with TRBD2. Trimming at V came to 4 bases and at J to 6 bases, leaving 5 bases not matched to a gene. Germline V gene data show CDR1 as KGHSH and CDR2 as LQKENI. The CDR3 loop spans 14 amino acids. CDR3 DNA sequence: TGTGCCAGCTCACACACTAGCGCGGCCGGGGAGCTGTTTTTT. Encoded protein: CASSHTSAAGELFF.

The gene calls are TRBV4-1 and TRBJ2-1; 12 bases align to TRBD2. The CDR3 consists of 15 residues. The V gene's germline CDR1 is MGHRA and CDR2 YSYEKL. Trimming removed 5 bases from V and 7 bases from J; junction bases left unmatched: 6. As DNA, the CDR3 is TGCGCCAGCAGCTCTAGCGGGAGGGAAGGAAATGAGCAGTTCTTC. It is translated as CASSSSGREGNEQFF.

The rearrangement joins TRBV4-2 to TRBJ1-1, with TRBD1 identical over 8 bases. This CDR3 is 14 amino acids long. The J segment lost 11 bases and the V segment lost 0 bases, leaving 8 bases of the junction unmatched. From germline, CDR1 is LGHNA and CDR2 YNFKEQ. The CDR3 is CASSQDPRQGRAFF. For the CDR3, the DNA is TGTGCCAGCAGCCAAGATCCCAGACAGGGGAGGGCTTTCTTT.

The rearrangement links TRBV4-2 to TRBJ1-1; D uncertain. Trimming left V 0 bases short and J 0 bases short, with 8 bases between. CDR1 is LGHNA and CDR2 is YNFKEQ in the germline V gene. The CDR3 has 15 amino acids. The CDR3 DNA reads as TGTGCCAGCAGCCAAGATGCAGTCATGAACACTGAAGCTTTCTTT. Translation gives CASSQDAVMNTEAFF.

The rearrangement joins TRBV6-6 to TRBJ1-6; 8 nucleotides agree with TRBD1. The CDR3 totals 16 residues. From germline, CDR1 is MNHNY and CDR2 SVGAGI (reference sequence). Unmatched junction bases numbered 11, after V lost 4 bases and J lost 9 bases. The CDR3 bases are TGTGCCAGCAGTTCCCCACAGGGGGTGGGAAGTTCACCCCTCCACTTT. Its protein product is CASSSPQGVGSSPLHF.

CDR3: CASSLGRTVRSGNTIYF. The CDR3 DNA sequence: TGTGCCAGCAGCTTAGGACGGACAGTCCGTTCTGGAAACACCATATATTTT. This chain connects TRBV7-8 to TRBJ1-3; D may be TRBD1 (6 bases). Trimming left V 1 base short and J 1 base short, with 14 bases between. Looked up from germline, CDR1 is SGHVS and CDR2 is FQNEAQ. The CDR3 covers 17 residues.

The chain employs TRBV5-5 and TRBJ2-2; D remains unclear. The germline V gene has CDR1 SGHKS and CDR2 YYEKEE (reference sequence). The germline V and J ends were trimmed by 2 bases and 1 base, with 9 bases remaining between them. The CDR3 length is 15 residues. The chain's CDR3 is CASSLARLNTGELFF. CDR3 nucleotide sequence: TGTGCCAGCAGCTTAGCGCGACTGAACACCGGGGAGCTGTTTTTT.

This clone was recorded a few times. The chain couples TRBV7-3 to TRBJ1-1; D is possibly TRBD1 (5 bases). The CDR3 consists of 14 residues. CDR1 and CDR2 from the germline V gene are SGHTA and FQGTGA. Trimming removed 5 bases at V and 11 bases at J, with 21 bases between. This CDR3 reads CASSQEGRPPRAFF. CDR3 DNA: TGTGCCAGCAGCCAGGAGGGGCGACCGCCGCGGGCTTTCTTT.

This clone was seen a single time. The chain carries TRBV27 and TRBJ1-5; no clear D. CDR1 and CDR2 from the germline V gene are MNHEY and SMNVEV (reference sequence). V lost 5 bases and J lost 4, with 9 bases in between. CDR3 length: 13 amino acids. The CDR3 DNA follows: TGTGCCAGCAGTCTCGACACGAATCAGCCCCAGCATTTT. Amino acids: CASSLDTNQPQHF.

For the CDR3, the DNA is TGTGCCAGCAGTGAACAGGGCTTCTCTGGAAACACCATATATTTT. This sequence encodes CASSEQGFSGNTIYF. The rearrangement uses TRBV6-1 and TRBJ1-3, with D possibly matching TRBD1 (5 bases). Looked up from germline, CDR1 is MNHNS and CDR2 is SASEGT. CDR3 length: 15 residues. The germline V and J ends were trimmed by 2 bases and 0 bases, with 8 bases remaining between them.